A selection of T cell receptor beta chains follows, all from one sample in a study of blood T cells in healthy people across ages. TCRdb independently ran MiXCR on the 5' RACE reads; one entry per CDR3 protein. The sample records roughly 2 million distinct CDR3 sequences, just under 50% being singletons. The sequenced sample was blood. All receptors derive from a woman in her thirties or forties in good health. CDR3s include the opening cysteine and the closing phenylalanine or tryptophan. The order of the fields is J gene, V gene, clone size, D gene, CDR3 protein, CDR3 DNA. A D gene is named only where the DNA matches it firmly. Some rows mark clone size as missing; the rest say once, few, many or name a class of expanded clone.

>TRBJ2-1|TRBV29-1|-|-
CSVELGDEQFF
TGCAGCGTTGAATTGGGCGATGAGCAGTTCTTC
>TRBJ1-2|TRBV12-3/TRBV12-4|-|-
CASSSRQLNYGYTF
TGTGCCAGCAGTTCCCGACAGCTAAACTATGGCTACACCTTC
>TRBJ2-1|TRBV28|-|-
CASREGGPGPHEQFF
TGTGCCAGCAGGGAGGGAGGCCCCGGGCCCCATGAGCAGTTCTTC
>TRBJ2-7|TRBV7-2|many|-
CASSLDPSGFYEQYF
TGTGCCAGCAGCTTAGACCCGAGTGGGTTCTACGAGCAGTACTTC
>TRBJ2-4|TRBV12-3/TRBV12-4|-|TRBD2
CASSEVGGAPKNIQYF
TGTGCCAGCAGTGAGGTCGGGGGGGCCCCCAAAAACATTCAGTACTTC
>TRBJ2-3|TRBV6-5|-|TRBD1
CASSYQGARTDTQYF
TGTGCCAGCAGTTACCAGGGGGCGCGGACAGATACGCAGTATTTT
>TRBJ2-5|TRBV7-2|few|-
CASSSNTYQETQYF
TGTGCCAGCAGCTCCAACACGTACCAAGAGACCCAGTACTTC
>TRBJ2-5|TRBV28|-|TRBD2
CASSFFALAEQETQYF
TGTGCCAGCAGTTTCTTCGCGCTAGCGGAACAAGAGACCCAGTACTTC
>TRBJ2-7|TRBV6-2/TRBV6-3|-|-
CASTPRGRYFSYEQYF
TGTGCCAGCACTCCTAGAGGACGTTACTTCTCCTACGAGCAGTACTTC
>TRBJ1-2|TRBV6-1|-|-
CASSETVSISYTF
TGTGCCAGCAGCGAGACGGTTTCTATTAGCTACACCTTC
>TRBJ2-5|TRBV29-1|many|-
CSVKRGGVINQETQYF
TGCAGCGTTAAAAGGGGAGGTGTGATTAACCAAGAGACCCAGTACTTC
>TRBJ2-5|TRBV7-2|-|-
CASSLLPWGETQYF
TGTGCCAGCAGCTTACTTCCTTGGGGAGAGACCCAGTACTTC
>TRBJ2-7|TRBV28|-|-
CASSYPVDHPYEQYF
TGTGCCAGCAGTTACCCTGTGGATCACCCATACGAGCAGTACTTC
>TRBJ2-5|TRBV2|-|TRBD2
CASSERAGWGGETQYF
TGTGCCAGCAGTGAAAGGGCAGGTTGGGGGGGGGAGACCCAGTACTTC
>TRBJ2-3|TRBV29-1|few|-
CSVDRRATDTQYF
TGCAGCGTTGATCGGCGGGCGACAGATACGCAGTATTTT
>TRBJ2-2|TRBV5-1|-|-
CASSLQGADTGELFF
TGCGCCAGCAGCTTGCAGGGAGCGGACACCGGGGAGCTGTTTTTT
>TRBJ2-1|TRBV27|once|TRBD2
CASSLTSGGRPYNEQFF
TGTGCCAGCAGCCTGACTAGCGGGGGTCGGCCCTACAATGAGCAGTTCTTC
>TRBJ2-3|TRBV20-1|few|TRBD1
CSFDRGQDTQYF
TGCAGTTTTGACAGGGGGCAAGATACGCAGTATTTT
>TRBJ2-1|TRBV10-1|once|TRBD2
CASSKTSGGSHNEQFF
TGCGCCAGCAGCAAGACTAGCGGGGGGTCGCACAATGAGCAGTTCTTC
>TRBJ2-1|TRBV2|few|TRBD2
CAIYSGGTYNEQFF
TGTGCCATATATAGCGGGGGGACCTACAATGAGCAGTTCTTC
>TRBJ1-2|TRBV6-2/TRBV6-3|-|TRBD1
CASSSPDRAISGYTF
TGTGCCAGCAGTTCCCCCGACAGGGCCATCAGTGGCTACACCTTC
>TRBJ1-1|TRBV13|few|-
CASSAVTNTEAFF
TGTGCCAGCAGTGCGGTTACGAACACTGAAGCTTTCTTT
>TRBJ2-1|TRBV4-1|-|TRBD2
CASSQRSGGRDEQFF
TGCGCCAGCAGCCAACGGAGCGGGGGAAGGGATGAGCAGTTCTTC
>TRBJ2-1|TRBV3-1|-|-
CASSRDSPLLPNRFQFF
TGTGCCAGCAGCCGGGACTCGCCATTGTTGCCGAACCGATTCCAGTTCTTC
>TRBJ1-5|TRBV10-2|once|TRBD1
CASSGQGPKLPQHF
TGCGCCAGCAGTGGACAGGGGCCAAAGTTGCCCCAGCATTTT
>TRBJ1-2|TRBV29-1|-|-
CSVKGGRDDYGYTF
TGCAGCGTGAAGGGGGGCCGGGATGACTATGGCTACACCTTC
>TRBJ1-2|TRBV12-3/TRBV12-4|-|TRBD1
CASSLKAGGGYTF
TGTGCCAGCAGTTTAAAGGCAGGGGGTGGCTACACCTTC
>TRBJ2-5|TRBV5-5|-|TRBD2
CASSLDLRLAGGETQYF
TGTGCCAGCAGCTTGGATCTTCGGCTTGCGGGAGGGGAGACCCAGTACTTC
>TRBJ1-6|TRBV3-1|-|TRBD1
CASSQDNRGKSPLHF
TGTGCCAGCAGCCAAGACAACAGGGGAAAATCACCCCTCCACTTT
>TRBJ2-5|TRBV2|few|TRBD2
CASRIGGTSGGRETQYF
TGTGCCAGCAGGATCGGCGGGACTAGCGGGGGTAGAGAGACCCAGTACTTC
>TRBJ1-2|TRBV29-1|-|TRBD1
CSAWTGDPYGYTF
TGCAGCGCTTGGACAGGGGACCCCTATGGCTACACCTTC
>TRBJ1-2|TRBV15|-|TRBD1
CATSPRTGDSGYTF
TGTGCCACCAGCCCTCGGACAGGGGACTCAGGCTACACCTTC
>TRBJ2-7|TRBV20-1|few|-
CSARKEGTYEQYF
TGCAGTGCTAGAAAGGAAGGGACCTACGAGCAGTACTTC
>TRBJ2-5|TRBV20-1|-|-
CSARDGRRRQETQYF
TGCAGTGCTAGAGATGGGCGACGGAGACAAGAGACCCAGTACTTC
>TRBJ2-3|TRBV20-1|few|TRBD2
CSARLGTSKYF
TGCAGTGCTAGACTCGGGACTAGCAAGTATTTT
>TRBJ1-4|TRBV18|few|TRBD1
CASSPGDRGNEKLFF
TGTGCCAGCTCACCGGGGGACAGGGGTAATGAAAAACTGTTTTTT
>TRBJ1-6|TRBV27|-|-
CASSLRRGANSPLHF
TGTGCCAGCAGCCTGAGGCGGGGGGCTAATTCACCCCTCCACTTT
>TRBJ1-5|TRBV28|once|TRBD1
CASSLTGGSSQPQHF
TGTGCCAGCAGCCTGACAGGGGGCAGTAGTCAGCCCCAGCATTTT
>TRBJ2-1|TRBV20-1|many|TRBD2
CSAWTRYGEQFF
TGCAGTGCGTGGACTAGGTATGGTGAGCAGTTCTTC
>TRBJ1-2|TRBV6-6|few|-
CASLSSVYYGYTF
TGTGCCAGCCTATCGAGTGTCTACTATGGCTACACCTTC
>TRBJ2-5|TRBV5-1|few|TRBD1
CASSSDRGPTEQYF
TGCGCCAGCAGCTCTGACAGGGGGCCGACTGAGCAGTACTTC
>TRBJ2-7|TRBV20-1|once|-
CSPYGGQYEQYF
TGCAGTCCTTATGGAGGGCAGTACGAGCAGTACTTC
>TRBJ2-5|TRBV7-9|many|-
CASSPNQQKETQYF
TGTGCCAGCAGCCCGAATCAACAGAAAGAGACCCAGTACTTC
>TRBJ1-2|TRBV2|-|-
CASSEGWAHGYTF
TGTGCCAGCAGTGAAGGTTGGGCCCATGGCTACACCTTC
>TRBJ1-6|TRBV10-3|-|-
CAISGSYNSPLHF
TGTGCCATCAGTGGGTCTTATAATTCACCCCTCCACTTT
>TRBJ2-3|TRBV7-2|-|TRBD2
CASSPTGLAGASTDTQYF
TGTGCCAGCAGCCCGACCGGGCTAGCGGGGGCTAGCACAGATACGCAGTATTTT
>TRBJ1-1|TRBV6-4|-|TRBD1
CASSAGTGSTEAFF
TGTGCCAGCAGCGCCGGGACAGGGAGCACTGAAGCTTTCTTT
>TRBJ1-2|TRBV29-1|-|-
CSVLQGAINYGYTF
TGCAGCGTGCTACAGGGTGCGATTAACTATGGCTACACCTTC
>TRBJ1-2|TRBV2|-|-
CASKDSATNYGYTF
TGTGCCAGCAAGGACAGTGCTACTAACTATGGCTACACCTTC
>TRBJ2-7|TRBV27|-|-
CASRGASEQYF
TGTGCCAGCAGGGGGGCGAGCGAGCAGTACTTC
>TRBJ2-5|TRBV14|-|TRBD2
CASSQDGQRGALAETQYF
TGTGCCAGCAGCCAAGATGGGCAGCGGGGGGCCCTAGCAGAGACCCAGTACTTC
>TRBJ2-7|TRBV20-1|few|TRBD2
CSADPAGGFYEQYF
TGCAGTGCCGATCCAGCGGGGGGCTTCTACGAGCAGTACTTC
>TRBJ2-3|TRBV12-3/TRBV12-4|-|-
CASSLRQLGDTQYF
TGTGCCAGCAGCCTCCGCCAGCTCGGAGATACGCAGTATTTT
>TRBJ2-1|TRBV20-1|-|-
CSARDWSMVGLQFF
TGCAGTGCTAGAGATTGGTCGATGGTGGGTCTGCAGTTCTTC
>TRBJ2-7|TRBV12-3/TRBV12-4|-|TRBD1
CASSEGQGTYEQYF
TGTGCCAGCAGTGAGGGACAGGGCACCTACGAGCAGTACTTC
>TRBJ2-2|TRBV4-3|-|-
CASSQESLTDYTGELFF
TGCGCCAGCAGCCAAGAATCTTTGACGGACTACACCGGGGAGCTGTTTTTT
>TRBJ1-2|TRBV2|-|-
CASGTGPNYGYTF
TGTGCCAGCGGTACAGGCCCTAACTATGGCTACACCTTC
>TRBJ1-5|TRBV20-1|-|-
CSARDTGQPQHF
TGCAGTGCTAGGGACACCGGTCAGCCCCAGCATTTT
>TRBJ1-1|TRBV7-2|-|-
CASSVYPGYSAFF
TGTGCCAGCAGCGTCTATCCGGGGTATTCGGCTTTCTTT
>TRBJ1-1|TRBV6-6|-|-
CASSAYGAGSTEAFF
TGTGCCAGCAGCGCCTACGGGGCAGGAAGCACTGAAGCTTTCTTT